The rows below give T cell receptor beta chains drawn from one sample of a study of CXCR3-negative and CXCR3-positive naive CD8 T cells. Each CDR3 protein gets one entry in TCRdb, which reprocessed the 5' RACE reads and gives no DNA. This sample contains 35,000 to 45,000 distinct CDR3 sequences. The sequencing input was naive CXCR3- CD8+ T cells from blood. The receptor set was obtained from a human donor in good health. Some clones in this sample may be carry-over from other donors' samples. CDR3s include the opening cysteine and the closing phenylalanine or tryptophan.

v_call,j_call,cdr3_aa
TRBV4-3,TRBJ2-1,CASTSSVGYNEQFF
TRBV20-1,TRBJ2-1,CSALPIAGGLWEQFF
TRBV7-9,TRBJ2-7,CASSETDTQYYEQYF
TRBV28,TRBJ2-7,CASSLVEEPSYEQYF
TRBV20-1,TRBJ2-7,CSARAGFSYEQYF
TRBV7-9,TRBJ2-1,CASSFPYNEQFF
TRBV12-5,TRBJ1-1,CASGYGGTTEAFF
TRBV7-6,TRBJ2-2,CASSESGELFF
TRBV28,TRBJ2-2,CASRSIPENTGELFF
TRBV5-1,TRBJ2-3,CASSLQADTSTDTQYF
TRBV7-2,TRBJ2-1,CASSYRGSGGLGSYNEQFF
TRBV12-3/TRBV12-4,TRBJ2-3,CASSTDTGPTDTQYF
TRBV6-6,TRBJ2-1,CASSYLLAGALSSYNEQFF
TRBV4-1,TRBJ2-3,CASSQTPGDTQYF
TRBV29-1,TRBJ1-3,CSVTDRRGNTIYF
TRBV20-1,TRBJ1-1,CSASGDRETEAFF
TRBV9,TRBJ1-5,CASSGSGQLQPQHF
TRBV11-2,TRBJ1-4,CASSSPTNEKLFF
TRBV7-9,TRBJ2-1,CASSSAHEQFF
TRBV7-9,TRBJ2-2,CASSLQTGELFF
TRBV20-1,TRBJ1-5,CSARDGVKGGGNQPQHF
TRBV11-1,TRBJ2-5,CASVNTRDPEETQYF
TRBV20-1,TRBJ2-7,CSARAPDLRTYEQYF
TRBV6-5,TRBJ1-2,CASSFGPDLSGDGYTF
TRBV20-1,TRBJ2-7,CSAPTGSRWYEQYF
TRBV12-3/TRBV12-4,TRBJ1-5,CASRYDRNQPQHF
TRBV7-2,TRBJ2-3,CASSRNVGAGWQYF
TRBV9,TRBJ2-2,CASSVHKWGQNTGELFF
TRBV7-9,TRBJ2-7,CASSAPNREYEQYF
TRBV29-1,TRBJ1-2,CSVVGTGRTTGYTF
TRBV6-2/TRBV6-3,TRBJ2-1,CASSYRQDGGDLNF
TRBV9,TRBJ1-6,CASSAEGDRSPLHF
TRBV11-2,TRBJ2-7,CASSLDRAYEQYF
TRBV5-1,TRBJ1-1,CASSLGDRGDGTEAFF
TRBV29-1,TRBJ1-2,CSVAGGANYGYTF
TRBV4-3,TRBJ1-2,CASSQEKTGRDGYTF
TRBV27,TRBJ2-1,CASSLSSHSYNEQFF
TRBV20-1,TRBJ1-1,CSARGQSHTEAFF
TRBV6-2/TRBV6-3,TRBJ1-5,CASSYSARGNLYFSNQPQHF
TRBV2,TRBJ2-7,CASSDRGRVRSVEQYF
TRBV5-5,TRBJ2-1,CASSSVRAGGLPYNEQFF
TRBV20-1,TRBJ2-7,CSARWGHEQYF
TRBV14,TRBJ1-5,CASSKSSNQPQHF
TRBV12-3/TRBV12-4,TRBJ2-1,CASSTGLAIIEQFF
TRBV12-3/TRBV12-4,TRBJ2-1,CASWTGDRNNEQFF
TRBV4-3,TRBJ2-3,CASSQVSLAGVTDTQYF
TRBV4-3,TRBJ2-7,CASSQDWGTSEQYF